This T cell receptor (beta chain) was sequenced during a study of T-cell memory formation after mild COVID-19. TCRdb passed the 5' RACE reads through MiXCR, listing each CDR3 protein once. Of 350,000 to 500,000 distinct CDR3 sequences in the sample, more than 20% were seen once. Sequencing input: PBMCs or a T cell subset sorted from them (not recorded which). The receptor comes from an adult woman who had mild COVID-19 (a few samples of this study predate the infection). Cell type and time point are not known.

The CDR3 here is CASSLVGDRGPEQFF. The DNA of the CDR3 is TGCGCCAGCAGCTTGGTAGGGGACAGGGGACCTGAGCAGTTCTTC. V usage is TRBV5-1 and J usage is TRBJ2-1; 10 bases are shared with TRBD1. Losses at the gene ends were 0 bases for V and 9 bases for J; bases not matched to a gene: 6. This CDR3 has 15 amino acids. CDR1 and CDR2 (germline): SGHRS, YFSETQ.